This T cell receptor (beta chain) was observed in a study of tissue T cells after allogeneic stem cell transplantation. Data came from immunoSEQ multiplex PCR; TCRdb stores just in-frame clones and leaves some out. The data show about 26,000 clones, 91% seen once. As for this clone: The target antigen is unknown.

General study findings and limits: Anatomically similar tissues had similar TCR repertoires within each patient. Shared clones across patients were few; motif clustering revealed tissue-specific shared signatures.

The TCR sequence derives from an older male donor who later had graft-versus-host disease after an allogeneic stem cell transplant. The material was blood, obtained before transplantation.

The CDR3 DNA sequence: TGTGCCATCAGTGAGTCGATCTCGGTGGACAATGAGCAGTTCTTC. Protein sequence: CAISESISVDNEQFF. The chain is built from TRBV10-3 and TRBJ2-1, with unresolved D. The V end lost 0 bases, the J end lost 5 bases, and 11 bases lay between the germline ends. Germline V lookup: CDR1 ENHRY, CDR2 SYGVKD. This CDR3 is built from 15 residues.